The entry below gives a single TCR beta chain sequence along with its context. This record comes from a study of T cells after somatic rescue of genetic block. Repertoires were generated with immunoSEQ multiplex PCR, while TCRdb's copy carries only in-frame clones and drops some. Of 70,000 or so clones listed, about 90% are singletons. This sequence originates from a man in his forties. Input material: peripheral blood mononuclear cells (PBMCs).

CDR3 DNA: TGTGCCAGCAGCCTTGACACGACCGGGGAGCTGTTTTTT. This encodes CASSLDTTGELFF. The chain joins TRBV4-2 to TRBJ2-2, with D unresolved. CDR3 length: 13 amino acids. Between the trimmed V and J ends, which lost 4 bases and 5 bases, there was a span of 8 bases. Germline CDR1 and CDR2: LGHNA and YNFKEQ.